This is a list of T cell receptor beta chains from one sample in a study of shared clonotypes between healthy human individuals. Libraries were prepared by immunoSEQ multiplex PCR; TCRdb keeps only in-frame clonotypes and omits some of them. This sample has a few million clones, with just over 90% found just once. The sequenced sample was naive CD4+ T cells from PBMCs. All receptors come from a man younger than 35 in good health. Some clones in this sample may be carry-over from other donors' samples. Each CDR3 is given with its conserved first and last residue.

>13|TRBV7-8
CASSLDAANEQYF
>13|TRBV5-8
CASGQGFNQPQHF
>14|TRBV7-8
CASSLQTNTGELFF
>11|TRBV29-1
CSATTAYEQYF
>13|TRBV27
CASSLWEAETQYF
>18|TRBV18
CASSPRVGSWSVNTEAFF
>16|TRBV5-4
CASSLYTGEIFNEQFF
>15|TRBV19
CASSMGRISNQPQHF
>17|TRBV5-1
CASSILAASSGANVLTF
>15|TRBV28
CASSFLGQYTDTQYF
>15|TRBV9
CASSAGTGITYEQYF
>15|TRBV19
CASSVTGVTNQPQHF
>15|TRBV30
CAWSVQASGYNEQFF